The next 10 T cell receptor beta chains were all read from a single sample in a study of CD8 T cells in ankylosing spondylitis. TCRdb ran MiXCR on the 5' RACE reads and lists one entry per CDR3 protein. The sample holds 150,000 to 200,000 distinct CDR3 sequences, roughly 18% seen once. Sequences were obtained from blood, either unsorted or a sorted T cell fraction (not recorded which). The receptors were gathered from a male donor aged 10 to 35 with ankylosing spondylitis or in good health (not recorded which).

This clonotype has at least ten counts. The V call is TRBV7-9, the J call TRBJ2-7; D might be TRBD2 (6 bases). Looked up from germline, CDR1 is SEHNR and CDR2 is FQNEAQ (reference sequence). V dropped 5 bases and J dropped 3 bases, with 14 bases sitting between them. The CDR3 is 14 amino acids. CDR3 region: CASSPSGGDYEQYV. The CDR3 DNA follows: TGTGCCAGCAGCCCATCAGGCGGGGACTACGAGCAGTACGTC.

In this sample, this clonotype turned up many times. The chain carries TRBV9 and TRBJ2-7; 7 bases are a match to TRBD2. The CDR3 runs to 15 residues. CDR1 and CDR2 (germline): SGDLS, YYNGEE. The trim removed 0 bases at V and 9 bases at J, leaving 12 bases unmatched. CDR3 region: CASSVEGEGLRGQYF. Here the CDR3 DNA reads TGTGCCAGCAGCGTAGAAGGGGAGGGGCTCCGGGGGCAGTACTTC. The variable domain in full, completed from reference TRBV9 and TRBJ2-7, reads DSGVTQTPKHLITATGQRVTLRCSPRSGDLSVYWYQQSLDQGLQFLIQYYNGEERAKGNILERFSAQQFPDLHSELNLSSLELGDSALYFCASSVEGEGLRGQYFGPGTRLTVT.

This clonotype was counted at least ten times. The V and J genes are TRBV20-1 and TRBJ1-4, with D uncertain. Germline assignment: CDR1 DFQATT and CDR2 SNEGSKA (reference sequence). The CDR3 has 15 residues. V was trimmed by 1 base and J by 8 bases, leaving 17 bases between them. As DNA, the CDR3 is TGCAGTGCTAGAGCCCTTCAGGACCGGGTCGAAAAACTGTTTTTT. Translating gives CSARALQDRVEKLFF.

This clonotype was seen repeatedly, ten times or more. V is TRBV29-1 and J is TRBJ2-7; tentatively, D is TRBD1 (5 bases). CDR3 size: 12 residues. V was pared by 6 bases and J by 0 bases, with 9 bases between. Per germline, CDR1 SQVTM and CDR2 ANQGSEA. CDR3 amino acids: CSVAGNSYEQYF. For the CDR3, the DNA is TGCAGCGTAGCAGGGAACTCCTACGAGCAGTACTTC.

At least ten counts were recorded for this clonotype. One end of the junction is discordant with germline, which a read error may explain. The chain links TRBV29-1 to TRBJ2-1; D is unclear. The germline CDR1 and CDR2 sequences are SQVTM and ANQGSEA. The CDR3 totals 9 residues. CDR3 sequence (DNA): TGCAGCGTTGAAGACTGGCAGATCTTC. It translates to CSVEDWQIF.

This clonotype came up many times. V is TRBV2 and J is TRBJ2-4; 8 nucleotides match TRBD1. This CDR3 is 16 amino acids long. Unmatched junction bases numbered 8, after V lost 6 bases and J lost 1 base. The germline V gene has CDR1 SNHLY and CDR2 FYNNEI. The CDR3 DNA reads TGTGCCAGCAGCGGGGTGACAGGGGACGCCAAAAACATTCAGTACTTC. This gives the protein CASSGVTGDAKNIQYF.

This clonotype was seen many times. J is TRBJ1-2 and V is TRBV13; maybe TRBD1 (6 bases). Germline CDR1 is PRHDT and CDR2 is FYEKMQ (reference sequence). The CDR3 spans 15 residues. V dropped 1 base and J dropped 4 bases, with 13 bases sitting between them. The CDR3 DNA follows: TGTGCCAGCAGCTTAGCTCGAGGGGGAACCTATGGCTACACCTTC. It encodes CASSLARGGTYGYTF.

In this sample, this clonotype turned up many times. This chain connects TRBV14 to TRBJ2-1; 9 bases map to TRBD1. V lost 4 bases and J lost 7; bases outside the gene matches: 8. The CDR3 has 15 amino acids. CDR1 and CDR2 (germline): SGHDN, FVKESK. CDR3 sequence: CASSLRQGGKNEQFF. The CDR3 region has the DNA TGTGCCAGCAGCCTAAGACAGGGGGGGAAAAATGAGCAGTTCTTC.

This clonotype was found many times. J is TRBJ2-5 and V is TRBV5-6, with D perhaps TRBD2 (6 bases). Trimming took off 4 bases at V and 5 bases at J, with 9 bases between the two ends. This CDR3 has 12 amino acids. Germline V gene lookup returns CDR1 SGHDT and CDR2 YYEEEE. The CDR3 spells CASSAGRETQYF. CDR3 DNA sequence: TGTGCCAGCAGCGCGGGACGGGAGACCCAGTACTTC.

CDR3 amino acids: CASSRDRTTQETQYF. For the CDR3, the DNA is TGTGCCAGCTCACGGGACAGAACAACTCAAGAGACCCAGTACTTC. The rearrangement uses TRBV18 and TRBJ2-5, with TRBD1 matching over 7 bases. Unmatched junction bases numbered 7, after V lost 4 bases and J lost 2 bases. The CDR3 extends over 15 amino acids. Germline assignment: CDR1 KGHSH and CDR2 LQKENI. Combining the CDR3 with reference TRBV18 and TRBJ2-5 gives the whole variable domain NAGVMQNPRHLVRRRGQEARLRCSPMKGHSHVYWYRQLPEEGLKFMVYLQKENIIDESGMPKERFSAEFPKEGPSILRIQQVVRGDSAAYFCASSRDRTTQETQYFGPGTRLLVL.